What follows describes a single TCR beta chain. These data belong to a study of tumor-infiltrating lymphocytes in localized non-small cell lung cancer. The germline V and J ends were trimmed by 1 base and 4 bases, with 10 bases remaining between them. CDR1 is KGHSH, CDR2 LQKENI, per germline. The CDR3 spans 14 residues. TCRdb keeps only in-frame clones here, not all; method: immunoSEQ multiplex PCR. The top ten clones hold 3.5% to 5% of a sample with about 14,000 clones, roughly 70% of them seen once. Source material: lung tumor tissue. This TCR was recovered from a human donor with non-small cell lung cancer. The rearrangement joins TRBV18 to TRBJ1-1; no clear D. CDR3 amino acids: CASSPRSQPTEAFF. CDR3 nucleotides: TGTGCCAGCTCACCACGGTCGCAGCCCACTGAAGCTTTCTTT.